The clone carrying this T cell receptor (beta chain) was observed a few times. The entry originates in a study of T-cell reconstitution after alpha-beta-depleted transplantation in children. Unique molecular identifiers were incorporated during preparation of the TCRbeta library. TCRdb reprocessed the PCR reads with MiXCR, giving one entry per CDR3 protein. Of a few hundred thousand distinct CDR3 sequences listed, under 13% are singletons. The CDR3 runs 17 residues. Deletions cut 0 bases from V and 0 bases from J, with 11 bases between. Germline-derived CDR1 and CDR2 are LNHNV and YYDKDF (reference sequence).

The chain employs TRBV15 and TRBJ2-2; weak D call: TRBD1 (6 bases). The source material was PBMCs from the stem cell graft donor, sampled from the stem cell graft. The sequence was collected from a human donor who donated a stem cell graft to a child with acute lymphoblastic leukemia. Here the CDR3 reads CATSRDPGTTNTGELFF. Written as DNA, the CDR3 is TGTGCCACCAGCAGAGATCCAGGGACAACGAACACCGGGGAGCTGTTTTTT.